Included here is one T cell receptor (beta chain) sequence, with context. As yet, its antigen is unknown. This record comes from a study of cytomegalovirus exposure and HLA in healthy donors. The germline V gene has CDR1 MDHEN and CDR2 SYDVKM. The CDR3 runs 17 residues. With 1 base removed from V and 5 bases from J, the gap between germline ends came to 20 bases. The PCR made use of 60 Vbeta and 13 Jbeta primers. How the authors handled the data: Later, about 80 million unique TCR beta chains were counted in an analysis, and roughly 11 million of them were shared. Method: immunoSEQ multiplex PCR; TCRdb's copy keeps in-frame clones and lacks some. V and J calls and clone size are as listed in that table; D and trimming were resolved from the DNA. The data contain some 89,000 clones, 75% to 85% of them seen just once; the ten biggest clones take up approximately 1.9%. General study results and limits: The later analysis indicated that the majority of CMV-associated TCR beta chains appeared HLA-restricted.

This receptor was taken from a woman in her twenties or thirties in good health and CMV-seronegative. The J gene is TRBJ1-2, the V gene TRBV28; D is ambiguous. Source material: PBMCs. The CDR3 DNA is TGTGCCAGCAGTTTATTCTCTTCCGTACAGCCTTCATATGGCTACACCTTC. It translates to CASSLFSSVQPSYGYTF.